These T cell receptor beta chains were read from a single sample in a study of cytomegalovirus exposure and HLA in healthy donors. The assay was immunoSEQ multiplex PCR, and TCRdb's table has in-frame clones only and misses some. The data contain over 130,000 clones, approximately 86% of them seen just once; the ten biggest clones take up 0.51%. The sample consisted of PBMCs. The receptors shown here come from a woman in her thirties or forties in good health and CMV-seronegative. Both conserved end residues are part of each CDR3. D genes are given only for firm matches. Size values are once, few and many counts, or a class for expanded clones, and some rows have none.

V,length,D,J,size,CDR3,DNA
TRBV20-1,11,NA,TRBJ2-7,NA,CSATGGYEQYF,TGCAGTGCTACCGGGGGCTACGAGCAGTACTTC
TRBV18,17,TRBD1,TRBJ2-2,NA,CASSPFPVTGDTGELFF,TGTGCCAGCTCACCGTTTCCCGTGACAGGGGATACCGGGGAGCTGTTTTTT
TRBV7-7,20,NA,TRBJ2-2,NA,CASSLAGADRPSRGTGELFF,TGTGCTAGCAGCTTAGCAGGGGCGGACAGACCTTCGCGAGGCACCGGGGAGCTGTTTTTT
TRBV28,15,TRBD2,TRBJ2-1,NA,CASSLTSEEGNEQFF,TGTGCCAGCAGTTTAACTAGCGAGGAAGGGAATGAGCAGTTCTTC
TRBV6-5,15,NA,TRBJ2-1,NA,CASSYSSTRSDEQFF,TGTGCCAGCAGTTACTCGTCCACTAGATCCGATGAGCAGTTCTTC
TRBV7-8,20,TRBD2,TRBJ2-1,NA,CASSLIPGLAGGPSNNEQFF,TGTGCCAGCAGCTTAATCCCAGGACTAGCGGGAGGGCCTAGTAACAATGAGCAGTTCTTC
TRBV10-3,18,TRBD2,TRBJ2-7,NA,CAVGQADGLAGVGYEQYF,TGTGCCGTCGGACAGGCCGACGGACTAGCGGGAGTCGGGTACGAGCAGTACTTC
TRBV6-5,15,TRBD1,TRBJ1-3,NA,CASSLTGGGGNTIYF,TGTGCCAGCAGTCTTACAGGGGGTGGTGGAAACACCATATATTTT
TRBV28,13,TRBD2,TRBJ2-7,once,CASQGGNFYEQYF,TGTGCCAGCCAGGGAGGGAATTTCTACGAGCAGTACTTC
TRBV7-9,15,TRBD2,TRBJ2-3,NA,CASSLARGGTDTQYF,TGTGCCAGCAGCTTAGCGCGCGGGGGGACAGATACGCAGTATTTT
TRBV29-1,15,TRBD1,TRBJ1-2,NA,CSVEFPGQGPYGYTF,TGCAGCGTTGAGTTCCCGGGACAGGGACCGTATGGCTACACCTTC
TRBV29-1,13,TRBD1,TRBJ1-1,NA,CGGQGASATEAFF,TGCGGAGGACAGGGGGCTTCGGCCACTGAAGCTTTCTTT
TRBV10-3,14,TRBD1,TRBJ1-5,NA,CAISTSDRDQPQHF,TGTGCCATCAGTACCTCGGACAGGGATCAGCCCCAGCATTTT
TRBV6-1,12,NA,TRBJ2-4,NA,CASSVTGRSWDF,TGTGCCAGCAGTGTCACTGGGAGGTCATGGGACTTC
TRBV7-9,15,NA,TRBJ2-2,NA,CASSLVTGYTGELFF,TGTGCCAGCAGCTTAGTAACAGGATACACCGGGGAGCTGTTTTTT
TRBV27,14,TRBD1,TRBJ1-6,NA,CASSQTGTGRPLHF,TGTGCCAGCAGTCAAACCGGGACAGGGAGACCCCTCCACTTT
TRBV7-6,20,TRBD1,TRBJ2-7,few,CASSLDFGRTGGGRGYEQYF,TGTGCCAGCAGCTTAGATTTCGGGAGGACAGGGGGGGGACGTGGGTACGAGCAGTACTTC
TRBV5-1,13,TRBD2,TRBJ2-1,NA,CASETSGSDEQFF,TGCGCCAGCGAGACTAGCGGGAGCGATGAGCAGTTCTTC
TRBV11-2,16,TRBD2,TRBJ2-1,once,CASSLGLAGGAKEQFF,TGTGCCAGCAGCTTAGGACTAGCGGGAGGGGCTAAGGAGCAGTTCTTC
TRBV29-1,12,NA,TRBJ2-3,once,CSGRGNTDTQYF,TGCAGCGGACGGGGGAACACAGATACGCAGTATTTT
TRBV4-1,17,TRBD2,TRBJ2-1,NA,CASSLLPLAGGPNEQFF,TGCGCCAGCAGCCTCCTCCCTTTAGCGGGAGGGCCCAATGAGCAGTTCTTC
TRBV10-3,14,NA,TRBJ2-3,NA,CAISELRSTDTQYF,TGTGCCATCAGTGAGTTGAGGAGCACAGATACGCAGTATTTT
TRBV10-3,13,TRBD1,TRBJ2-7,NA,CATTGTGVYEQYF,TGTGCCACCACCGGGACAGGGGTTTACGAGCAGTACTTC
TRBV5-1,13,TRBD1,TRBJ2-1,NA,CASVLNQGDEQFF,TGCGCCAGCGTCCTAAACCAGGGGGACGAGCAGTTCTTC
TRBV5-1,14,TRBD2,TRBJ2-7,NA,CASSPGGGSYEQYF,TGCGCCAGCAGCCCCGGGGGGGGCTCCTACGAGCAGTACTTC
TRBV27,15,TRBD2,TRBJ2-5,NA,CASSLLAGFQETQYF,TGTGCCAGCAGTTTGCTAGCGGGGTTCCAAGAGACCCAGTACTTC